Listed below are T cell receptor beta chains from one sample, sequenced in a study of CD8+CD57+ T cells in acquired aplastic anemia. Each CDR3 protein is one row after TCRdb ran MiXCR on the reads. The table lists about 180,000 distinct CDR3 sequences, 40% to 50% of them singletons, with 0.85% to 1.2% in the top ten. Material for sequencing was sorted CD4+, CD8+, or CD8+CD57+ T cells (not recorded which) from PBMCs. All receptors come from a human donor with aplastic anemia. CDR3s leave out the opening cysteine and the closing phenylalanine or tryptophan. Clone size appears in some rows only: once, few, many, or a class for an expanded clone.

cdr3_aa: ASSLGSAGSQETQY
v_call: TRBV7-2
clone_size: many

cdr3_aa: ASSYGRSKYQPQH
v_call: TRBV6-2/TRBV6-3
clone_size: few

cdr3_aa: SARTGGVDEQF
v_call: TRBV20-1
clone_size: many

cdr3_aa: ASSVVPQPSTGELF
v_call: TRBV9
clone_size: many

cdr3_aa: ASSIVGGGAYEQY
v_call: TRBV19
clone_size: .

cdr3_aa: ASNRGGSSYEQY
v_call: TRBV7-2
clone_size: .

cdr3_aa: ASSSQVLANTGELF
v_call: TRBV27
clone_size: few

cdr3_aa: ASSQEAGGNTDTQY
v_call: TRBV4-2
clone_size: .

cdr3_aa: SADGPAHEQY
v_call: TRBV20-1
clone_size: .

cdr3_aa: ASSPTTSGGGQY
v_call: TRBV11-2
clone_size: .

cdr3_aa: ASSLRPTVTSTDTQY
v_call: TRBV12-3/TRBV12-4
clone_size: many

cdr3_aa: ASSEYGRIAERGTEAF
v_call: TRBV25-1
clone_size: once

cdr3_aa: ASSQGLAVHTDTQY
v_call: TRBV3-1
clone_size: .

cdr3_aa: ASRPGQEGEKLF
v_call: TRBV2
clone_size: many

cdr3_aa: ASSFSGIQETQY
v_call: TRBV5-4
clone_size: many

cdr3_aa: SVRWGDNQPQH
v_call: TRBV29-1
clone_size: .

cdr3_aa: SATSGTGIHGYT
v_call: TRBV20-1
clone_size: many

cdr3_aa: AISESVSMGPTPLH
v_call: TRBV10-3
clone_size: .

cdr3_aa: ASSNRTLGGTQY
v_call: TRBV19
clone_size: .

cdr3_aa: ASSLGWSKNTEAF
v_call: TRBV5-8
clone_size: few

cdr3_aa: ASRTGTGMTGELF
v_call: TRBV19
clone_size: many

cdr3_aa: ASSEATWTEAF
v_call: TRBV6-1
clone_size: many

cdr3_aa: ASSQGGPETQY
v_call: TRBV3-1
clone_size: many

cdr3_aa: ASSPVESGELF
v_call: TRBV18
clone_size: .

cdr3_aa: ASMRGPTGQGTSYEQY
v_call: TRBV2
clone_size: .

cdr3_aa: ASSMAGVANTGELF
v_call: TRBV19
clone_size: many

cdr3_aa: ASSLAATYEQY
v_call: TRBV7-9
clone_size: .

cdr3_aa: ASSLNNYGYT
v_call: TRBV12-3/TRBV12-4
clone_size: many

cdr3_aa: ASSAQARAGDTQY
v_call: TRBV18
clone_size: .

cdr3_aa: SAGGDSQETQY
v_call: TRBV20-1
clone_size: few

cdr3_aa: ASSQGGGADTQY
v_call: TRBV4-2
clone_size: many

cdr3_aa: ASNRQENSPLH
v_call: TRBV19
clone_size: .

cdr3_aa: ASSPGTFAIEKLF
v_call: TRBV19
clone_size: many

cdr3_aa: AISDPRGGSETQY
v_call: TRBV10-3
clone_size: .

cdr3_aa: ASSPFRGSTGELF
v_call: TRBV7-9
clone_size: many

cdr3_aa: ASSSGQGNYEQY
v_call: TRBV13
clone_size: many

cdr3_aa: ASSPNGVAAQETQY
v_call: TRBV7-2
clone_size: .

cdr3_aa: ASSFDYNEQF
v_call: TRBV7-2
clone_size: .

cdr3_aa: ASSPGHPSSYEQY
v_call: TRBV6-1
clone_size: many

cdr3_aa: ASSDGGRWTEAF
v_call: TRBV19
clone_size: many

cdr3_aa: ASSRQGRNTEAF
v_call: TRBV2
clone_size: .

cdr3_aa: AIQYSGNTIY
v_call: TRBV7-3
clone_size: .

cdr3_aa: AISHGQDPNEQF
v_call: TRBV10-3
clone_size: .

cdr3_aa: ASSTGPIYEQY
v_call: TRBV28
clone_size: many

cdr3_aa: ATSDLRGEYNEQF
v_call: TRBV24-1
clone_size: medium-sized

cdr3_aa: ASSERSPSYEQY
v_call: TRBV6-1
clone_size: many

cdr3_aa: ASSLSGGDYEQY
v_call: TRBV5-4
clone_size: .

cdr3_aa: ASSLAGKGEQY
v_call: TRBV7-6
clone_size: .

cdr3_aa: ASSLGLAETSLKEGTQY
v_call: TRBV7-3
clone_size: many

cdr3_aa: ASSPSVRHSYEQY
v_call: TRBV9
clone_size: many

cdr3_aa: ASSLTITGARSGTDTQY
v_call: TRBV5-1
clone_size: many

cdr3_aa: ASKGTYTEAF
v_call: TRBV25-1
clone_size: few

cdr3_aa: ASSLLPSGDQPQH
v_call: TRBV5-1
clone_size: many

cdr3_aa: ASSFSGGYQETQY
v_call: TRBV9
clone_size: .

cdr3_aa: ASSLDPRDTEAF
v_call: TRBV5-1
clone_size: .